This T cell receptor beta chain was recovered during a study of identical twins (dated by TCRdb to the mid-2010s). Context from the whole study: To test whether fetal clonotypes persist, this study deep-sequenced TCR alpha and beta repertoires from monozygotic twins, from unrelated adults of various ages, and from cord blood. Replicate twin experiments were performed at different times using different library preparation protocols to rule out contamination.

The investigation overall reported the following: Fewer insertions were carried by abundant cord blood beta clonotypes, a similar but weaker trend appeared in young adult naive repertoires, and no such trend appeared in memory repertoires. In beta out-of-frame sequences, excess twin sharing was weaker, because having fewer shared sequences lowered the signal-to-noise ratio. Invariant T cells such as MAIT and iNKT could partly confound zero-insertion analyses, though diverse VJ usage argued against this for most clonotypes. Compared with coincidental sharing between unrelated individuals, out-of-frame TCR alpha sequences shared between twins had an excess of sequences with low generation probability. Because the same donors could not be followed over many years, the conclusions relied on cross-sectional statistical analysis. Recombination models systematically underestimated out-of-frame TCR alpha sharing in monozygotic twins but agreed with sharing between unrelated individuals.

Only healthy Caucasian donors were included. The twin cohort consisted of three pairs of female monozygotic twins, all aged 18 to 29 years. The RNA used for TCR libraries was isolated from peripheral blood mononuclear cells. Turning to this clonotype: This clone's antigen is unknown. Qualities for individual bases were not recorded, and no much larger clone is one base off.

The protocol used for the library was 5' RACE. The reads were generated on an Illumina HiSeq 2000. Template switching introduced a universal primer binding site; the final cDNA contained a unique molecular identifier, enabling accurate counting of TCR cDNA molecules. Specific primers in the conserved constant-segment region were used to synthesize first-strand cDNA for the TCR alpha and beta chains. To control for contamination, every cDNA library was double barcoded, receiving both a SMART-Mk sample barcode and Illumina barcodes. TruSeq adapter sequences, together with Illumina sample barcodes, were added in two successive PCR steps. The TCR alpha and beta cDNA libraries were sequenced on the Illumina HiSeq platform using custom primers. The published analysis was carried out like this. Unique molecular identifiers were extracted from raw reads with MiGEC, and CDR3 positions were determined with MiXCR. Recombination models were inferred per individual with the repgenHMM and IGoR tools using an EM algorithm. The tcR package in R was used for shared clonotype analysis, with sharing normalized by the product of cloneset sizes. To study raw recombination without the effects of thymic and clonal selection, out-of-frame nonproductive sequences were analyzed. TCRdb's own reprocessing of the public reads used fastp at Q25 and MiXCR and kept productive beta chains. Rows with a matching CDR3 protein are joined into one entry that keeps the most common DNA and genes. The V and J calls reflect TCRdb's pipeline rather than the authors' work. The table for this sample lists some 590,000 distinct CDR3 sequences; 9.6% of them were counted only once. The ten largest make up roughly 3.2% of the sample.

Another study also made use of these data, one on yellow fever vaccine responses in identical twins. In that second paper, the authors write: The T cell response to vaccination in identical twins was reported by the authors to appear partly convergent and partly personalized. The study precisely tracked vaccine-responding T cell clones in identical twins.

Sequencing was performed on PBMCs. This receptor was obtained from a woman younger than 35 in good health.

The DNA sequence reads TGCGCCAGCAGTCCCGACTACGGCGGGGACAATGAGCAGTTCTTC. This gives the protein CASSPDYGGDNEQFF. This sequence uses TRBV4-3 and TRBJ2-1, with a tentative D gene TRBD2 over 6 matching bases. A distance of 17 bases separates the germline ends of V and J, which lose 6 bases and 5 bases respectively. The germline V gene supplies CDR1 LGHNA and CDR2 YSLEER. Including the terminal cysteine and phenylalanine, the CDR3 comprises 15 residues. Only CDR3 DNA is held: 45 bases, read in frame from base 1.